This T cell receptor beta chain was captured in a study of beta chain features in type 1 diabetes. Study information: Cells sorted and examined across all samples totaled 107,917,701.

This CDR3 is built from 17 residues. All of the isolated RNA was reverse transcribed, so expressed TCRB transcripts were sequenced. Libraries were prepared by immunoSEQ multiplex PCR; TCRdb keeps only in-frame clonotypes and omits some of them. The repertoire holds around 280,000 clones, with about 15% as singletons. Researchers reported sorting CD4+ naive, central memory, regulatory and stem cell-like memory cells via CD45RO/CCR7/CD25/CD127/CD95/CD27. Worth noting for this clone: Its antigen is not identified.

Findings and caveats of the study: Across all four CD4+ subsets, people with type 1 diabetes showed modestly shorter TCRB CDR3s. There was no resolution here of whether HLA type influences TCRB rearrangement.

Sequencing input: naive CD4+ T cells from blood. The receptor comes from a man younger than 30 with type 1 diabetes. The chain is built from TRBV21-1 and TRBJ2-1; the D call in the table, TRBD1, was not verified against the DNA. TRBV21-1 is shown as a pseudogene. CDR3 coding DNA: TGTGCCAGCAGCAAAGAGTCAGGGGGTATTTCTGGGAATGAGCAGTTCTTC. Its protein product is CASSKESGGISGNEQFF.